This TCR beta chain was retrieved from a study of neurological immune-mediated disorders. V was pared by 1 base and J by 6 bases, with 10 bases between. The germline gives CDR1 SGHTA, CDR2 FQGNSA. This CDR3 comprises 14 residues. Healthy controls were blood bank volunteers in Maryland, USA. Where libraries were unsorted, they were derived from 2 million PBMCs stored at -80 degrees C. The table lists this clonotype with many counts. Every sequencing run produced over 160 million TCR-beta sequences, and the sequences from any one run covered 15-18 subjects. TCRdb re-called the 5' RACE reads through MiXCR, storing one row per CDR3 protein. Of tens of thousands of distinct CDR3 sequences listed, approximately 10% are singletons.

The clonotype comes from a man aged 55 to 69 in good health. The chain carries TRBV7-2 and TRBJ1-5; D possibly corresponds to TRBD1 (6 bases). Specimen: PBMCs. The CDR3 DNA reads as TGTGCCAGCAGCTTAGTACAGGGAGGTCAGCCCCAGCATTTT. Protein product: CASSLVQGGQPQHF. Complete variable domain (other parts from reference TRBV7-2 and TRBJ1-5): GAGVSQSPSNKVTEKGKDVELRCDPISGHTALYWYRQSLGQGLEFLIYFQGNSAPDKSGLPSDRFSAERTGGSVSTLTIQRTQQEDSAVYLCASSLVQGGQPQHFGDGTRLSIL.